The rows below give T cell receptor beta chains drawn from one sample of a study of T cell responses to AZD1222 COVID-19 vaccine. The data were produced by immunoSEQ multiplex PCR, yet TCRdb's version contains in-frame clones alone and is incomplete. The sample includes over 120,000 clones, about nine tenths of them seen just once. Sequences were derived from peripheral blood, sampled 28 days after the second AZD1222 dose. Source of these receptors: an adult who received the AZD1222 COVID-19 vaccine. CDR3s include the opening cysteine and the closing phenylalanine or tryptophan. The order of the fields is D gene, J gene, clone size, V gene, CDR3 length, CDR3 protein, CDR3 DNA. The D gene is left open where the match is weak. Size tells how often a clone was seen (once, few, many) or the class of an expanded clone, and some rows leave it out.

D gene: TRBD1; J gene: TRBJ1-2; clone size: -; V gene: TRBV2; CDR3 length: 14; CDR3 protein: CASSERTGIIGYTF; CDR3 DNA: TGTGCCAGCAGTGAAAGGACAGGGATTATTGGCTACACCTTC
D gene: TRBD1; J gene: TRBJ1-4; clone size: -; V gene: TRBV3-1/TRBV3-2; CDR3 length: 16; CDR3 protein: CASSQVFGTVPEKLFF; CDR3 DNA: TGTGCCAGCAGCCAAGTTTTCGGGACAGTGCCTGAAAAACTGTTTTTT
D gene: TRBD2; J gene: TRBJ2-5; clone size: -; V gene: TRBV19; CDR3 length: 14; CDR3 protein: CASSNPSGRGTQYF; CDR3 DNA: TGTGCCAGTAGTAACCCCTCCGGGAGGGGGACCCAGTACTTC
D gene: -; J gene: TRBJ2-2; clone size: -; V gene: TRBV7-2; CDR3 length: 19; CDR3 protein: CASSLLAWGPISLGGELFF; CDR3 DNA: TGTGCCAGCAGCTTATTAGCGTGGGGACCGATTTCTTTGGGCGGGGAGCTGTTTTTT
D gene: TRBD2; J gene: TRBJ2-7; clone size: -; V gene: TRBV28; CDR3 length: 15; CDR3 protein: CASSLGLADTYEQYF; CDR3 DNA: TGTGCCAGCAGTTTGGGACTAGCGGATACCTACGAGCAGTACTTC
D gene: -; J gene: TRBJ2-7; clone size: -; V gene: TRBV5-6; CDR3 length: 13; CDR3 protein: CASSLRGVAVGSF; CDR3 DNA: -
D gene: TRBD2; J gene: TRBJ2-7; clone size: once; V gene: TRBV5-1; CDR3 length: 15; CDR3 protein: CASIIREAGSYEQYF; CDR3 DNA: TGCGCCAGCATCATCCGGGAGGCGGGCTCCTACGAGCAGTACTTC
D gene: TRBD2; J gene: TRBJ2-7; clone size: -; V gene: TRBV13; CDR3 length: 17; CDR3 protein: CASSPGTSGRTSYEQYF; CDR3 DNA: TGTGCCAGCAGCCCCGGGACTAGCGGGAGAACCTCCTACGAGCAGTACTTC
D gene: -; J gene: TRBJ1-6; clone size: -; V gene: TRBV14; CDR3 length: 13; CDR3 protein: CASRLVLNSPLHF; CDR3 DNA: TGTGCCAGCAGACTAGTCCTCAATTCACCCCTCCACTTT
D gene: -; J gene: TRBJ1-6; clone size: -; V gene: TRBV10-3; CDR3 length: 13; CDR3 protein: CAINRQQNSPLHF; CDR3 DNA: TGTGCCATCAACCGGCAGCAAAATTCACCCCTCCACTTT
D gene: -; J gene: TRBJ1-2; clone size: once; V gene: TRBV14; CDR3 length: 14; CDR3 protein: CASSQEGIGNGYTF; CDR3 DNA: TGTGCCAGCAGCCAAGAAGGTATAGGGAATGGCTACACCTTC